This is a list of T cell receptor beta chains from one sample in a study of spatial heterogeneity in lung cancer. TCRdb re-called the 5' RACE reads with MiXCR, one entry per CDR3 protein. Of approximately 30,000 distinct CDR3 sequences in the sample, around 9.3% were seen once. The sample consisted of PBMCs, taken at follow-up. All receptors come from a female donor with early-stage non-small cell lung cancer. CDR3s include the opening cysteine and the closing phenylalanine or tryptophan. A D gene is named only where the DNA matches it firmly. Clone size is given for some rows only: seen once, a few or many times, or a class if the clone is expanded.

>TRBV19|many|TRBD2|TRBJ2-1
CATSGSLDEQFF
TGTGCCACTAGCGGGTCCCTCGATGAGCAGTTCTTC
>TRBV27|many|-|TRBJ2-7
CASSLVSGSLGYEQYF
TGTGCCAGCAGTTTGGTTTCGGGGTCCCTGGGGTACGAGCAGTACTTC
>TRBV5-6|few|-|TRBJ1-3
CASSLQPGRRNTIYF
TGTGCCAGCAGCTTGCAGCCGGGACGTAGAAACACCATATATTTT
>TRBV20-1|-|-|TRBJ1-6
CSARGSSYNSPLHF
TGCAGTGCTAGGGGTAGCTCCTATAATTCACCCCTCCACTTT
>TRBV20-1|few|-|TRBJ2-7
CSTGLQGSSSYEQYF
TGCAGTACCGGACTCCAGGGCTCCAGCTCCTACGAGCAGTACTTC
>TRBV20-1|many|TRBD2|TRBJ2-2
CSAPSGASGGRGGELFF
TGCAGTGCTCCCTCTGGGGCTAGCGGGGGGCGAGGCGGGGAGCTGTTTTTT
>TRBV7-6|few|TRBD2|TRBJ2-5
CASSPGTSVETQYF
TGTGCCAGCAGCCCCGGGACTAGCGTAGAGACCCAGTACTTC
>TRBV20-1|many|-|TRBJ2-5
CSANPLARETQYF
TGCAGTGCTAACCCCCTAGCGAGAGAGACCCAGTACTTC
>TRBV4-2|-|-|TRBJ1-6
CASSQTRDRESPLHF
TGTGCCAGCAGCCAAACCCGGGATCGGGAGTCACCCCTCCACTTT
>TRBV9|many|-|TRBJ1-5
CASSTSYNQPQHF
TGTGCCAGCAGTACAAGCTACAATCAGCCCCAGCATTTT
>TRBV20-1|many|TRBD1|TRBJ1-5
CSARAGTGNQPQHF
TGCAGTGCTAGGGCCGGGACAGGCAATCAGCCCCAGCATTTT
>TRBV4-2|many|-|TRBJ2-1
CASSQDNGANNEQFF
TGTGCCAGCAGCCAAGACAACGGGGCAAACAATGAGCAGTTCTTC